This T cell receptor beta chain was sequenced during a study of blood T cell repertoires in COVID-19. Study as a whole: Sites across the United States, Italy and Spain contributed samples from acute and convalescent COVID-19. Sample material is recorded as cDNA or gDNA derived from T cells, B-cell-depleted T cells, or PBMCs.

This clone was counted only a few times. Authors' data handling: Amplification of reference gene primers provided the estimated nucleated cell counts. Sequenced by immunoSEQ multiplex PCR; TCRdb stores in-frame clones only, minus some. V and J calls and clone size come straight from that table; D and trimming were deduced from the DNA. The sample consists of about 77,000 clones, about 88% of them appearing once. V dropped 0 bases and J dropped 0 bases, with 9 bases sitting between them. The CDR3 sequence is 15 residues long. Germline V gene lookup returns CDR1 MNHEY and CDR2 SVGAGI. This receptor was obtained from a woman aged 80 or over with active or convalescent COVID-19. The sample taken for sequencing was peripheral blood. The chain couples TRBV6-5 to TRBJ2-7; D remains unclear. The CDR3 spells CASSYSSIGSYEQYF. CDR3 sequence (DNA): TGTGCCAGCAGTTACTCGAGTATCGGCTCCTACGAGCAGTACTTC.